One sample yielded the 14 T cell receptor beta chains listed below, sequenced in a study of beta chain features in type 1 diabetes. For these TCRs, the target antigens are not known. Notes on the study in general: Significant though moderate, a shortening of TCRB CDR3s appeared in all four CD4+ subsets of Type 1 diabetes patients.

Reverse transcription of all isolated RNA meant that expressed TCRB transcripts were sequenced. The protocol was immunoSEQ multiplex PCR, while the TCRdb copy is restricted to in-frame clones and leaves out a portion. The sample lists hundreds of thousands of clones; around 15% were seen once. Sequencing input: naive CD4+ T cells from blood. These receptor sequences come from a man in his late teens or twenties with type 1 diabetes.

This clone was found a few times. J is TRBJ1-6 and V is TRBV2, with 8 bases matching TRBD1. V trimming: 5 bases; J trimming: 10 bases; junction bases outside the gene matches: 7. Germline V gene lookup returns CDR1 SNHLY and CDR2 FYNNEI. The CDR3 contains 14 residues. The DNA for the CDR3 is TGTGCCAGCAGTTTACAGGGGGTTAGCTCACCCCTCCACTTT. Amino acid sequence: CASSLQGVSSPLHF.

The chain uses TRBV2 and TRBJ1-1; D call uncertain. This CDR3 spans 14 amino acids. Germline assignment: CDR1 SNHLY and CDR2 FYNNEI. V was clipped by 6 bases and J by 2 bases, with 13 bases between them. CDR3 sequence reads: CASRMGRVNTEAFF. For the CDR3, the DNA is TGTGCCAGCAGGATGGGCCGGGTCAACACTGAAGCTTTCTTT.

J is TRBJ2-3 and V is TRBV5-1; D is ambiguous. Per germline, CDR1 SGHRS and CDR2 YFSETQ. Trimming pared 4 bases from V and 0 bases from J, leaving 12 bases between. The CDR3 runs to 15 residues. The CDR3 DNA is TGCGCCAGCAGCGTATCCGGGCTCAGCACAGATACGCAGTATTTT. It yields the protein CASSVSGLSTDTQYF.

The V call is TRBV4-2, the J call TRBJ1-4; D unresolved. Germline CDR1 LGHNA, CDR2 YNFKEQ. The V gene lost 6 bases and the J gene lost 8 bases, with 16 bases spanning the gap. This CDR3 spans 14 amino acids. The CDR3 protein is CASSLGFEFEKLFF. The CDR3 nucleotides read TGTGCCAGCAGTCTAGGTTTCGAGTTCGAAAAACTGTTTTTT.

The chain's CDR3 is CASSLGTPSNGYTF. CDR3 sequence (DNA): TGCGCCAGCAGCTTGGGGACCCCGAGCAATGGCTACACCTTC. This chain uses TRBV5-1 with TRBJ1-2; unclear D gene. With 0 bases removed from V and 6 bases from J, the gap between germline ends came to 12 bases. This CDR3 is built from 14 residues. Germline-derived CDR1 and CDR2 are SGHRS and YFSETQ.

On this clone itself: The same CDR3 is also encoded by other DNA sequences in this sample. The chain carries TRBV18 and TRBJ2-3; D may be TRBD2 (5 bases). The CDR3 totals 13 residues. Trimming removed 3 bases from V and 1 base from J, with 5 bases in between. Germline values: CDR1 KGHSH, CDR2 LQKENI. CDR3 DNA: TGTGCCAGCTCACCCGGGGGCACAGATACGCAGTATTTT. This gives the protein CASSPGGTDTQYF.

The chain couples TRBV29-1 to TRBJ1-1, with 8 bases lining up with TRBD1. After removal of 4 bases from V and 1 base from J, the junction contained 2 bases not matched to a gene. Germline CDR1 and CDR2: SQVTM and ANQGSEA. This CDR3 spans 13 amino acids. The CDR3 DNA reads TGCAGCGTTGGGGGACAGGAGAACACTGAAGCTTTCTTT. This encodes CSVGGQENTEAFF.

There are a few counts of this clone. The rearrangement joins TRBV11-3 to TRBJ2-5; a weak D match, TRBD1 (6 bases). The ends were cut back, 5 bases at V and 4 bases at J, with 8 bases in the middle. Germline values: CDR1 SGHNT, CDR2 YENEEA. The CDR3 consists of 12 residues. The CDR3 protein is CASSADRETQYF. In nucleotides, the CDR3 is TGTGCCAGCAGCGCGGACAGAGAGACCCAGTACTTC.

The rearrangement uses TRBV30 and TRBJ2-2; 9 positions agree with TRBD1. With V trimmed by 2 bases and J by 5 bases, 3 bases remained unmatched. The V gene's germline CDR1 is GTSNPN and CDR2 SVGIG (reference sequence). The CDR3 totals 14 residues. CDR3 DNA sequence: TGTGCCTGGAGTACAGGGGGCGCGACCGGGGAGCTGTTTTTT. This codes for CAWSTGGATGELFF.

The chain is built from TRBV28 and TRBJ2-5, with TRBD1 identical over 9 bases. This CDR3 is built from 17 residues. The V gene end was trimmed by 6 bases and the J gene end by 5 bases; junction bases not matched to a gene: 16. From germline, CDR1 is MDHEN and CDR2 SYDVKM. This CDR3 is CASSASQVGQGWETQYF. The CDR3 nucleotides read TGTGCCAGCAGCGCAAGTCAGGTGGGACAGGGATGGGAGACCCAGTACTTC.

This clone was recorded a few times. The genes are TRBV10-3 and TRBJ2-5; D unresolved. The germline V gene has CDR1 ENHRY and CDR2 SYGVKD. The CDR3 totals 14 residues. V lost 4 bases, J lost 5 bases, and 14 bases lay in between. The CDR3, as DNA: TGTGCCATCAGTGTTAAATCACTATGGGAGACCCAGTACTTC. Protein product: CAISVKSLWETQYF.

The V call is TRBV5-1, the J call TRBJ2-3; 7 bases align to TRBD2. CDR1 SGHRS and CDR2 YFSETQ come from the germline V gene. J was trimmed by 4 bases and V by 4 bases; bases with no gene match: 12. The CDR3 runs to 16 residues. The CDR3: CASSLGLAAGSDTQYF. The CDR3 DNA reads as TGCGCCAGCAGCCTGGGGCTAGCAGCGGGGTCAGATACGCAGTATTTT.

This chain links TRBV5-1 with TRBJ2-7; the D gene is possibly TRBD1 (6 bases). There are 15 residues in the CDR3. Germline V CDR1 and CDR2: SGHRS, YFSETQ. The ends were cut back, 4 bases at V and 4 bases at J, with 18 bases in the middle. The CDR3 region is CASSTAGAYSYEQYF. CDR3 nucleotide sequence: TGCGCCAGCAGCACCGCAGGGGCCTACTCGTACGAGCAGTACTTC.

The gene calls are TRBV19 and TRBJ1-2; D call uncertain. V was clipped by 5 bases and J by 4 bases, with 8 bases between them. Germline lookup yields CDR1 LNHDA and CDR2 SQIVND (reference sequence). This CDR3 spans 12 amino acids. CDR3 sequence (DNA): TGTGCCAGTAGTCGGGATACCTATGGCTACACCTTC. Encoded protein: CASSRDTYGYTF.